This T cell receptor (beta chain) was sequenced during a study of CD8 T cells in Susac syndrome (dated by TCRdb to between 2018 and 2021). For the wider study: Of the Susac syndrome patients who were sequenced, roughly 6 had clinically active disease and roughly 8 were in clinical remission. Whether CD8+ T cell activation and differentiation in Susac syndrome was antigen driven was tested using repertoire sequencing. The clonality of the CD8+ T cell repertoire was compared across approximately twelve healthy donors, around 14 Susac syndrome patients and roughly 16 multiple sclerosis patients. At the time of blood withdrawal, Susac syndrome patients were either therapy-naive, taking corticosteroids (with some also receiving IVIg), or on IVIg alone.

High-throughput TCR beta sequencing profiled peripheral blood CD8+ and CD4+ T cells from healthy donors, Susac syndrome patients and multiple sclerosis patients. The Susac syndrome patients fulfilled recently defined diagnostic criteria for definite or probable disease. Bulk CD8+ and CD4+ T cells were purified by magnetic negative isolation, while CD8+ TEMRA cells were enriched using FACS. Blood was drawn into EDTA tubes, processed within 24 hours, and PBMCs were isolated by density gradient centrifugation. PBMCs intended for TCR sequencing were cryopreserved in liquid nitrogen and thawed later in a water bath at 37 degrees C. The sorted or isolated CD4+, CD8+ and CD8+ TEMRA cells had a purity of 90% or higher. RNA was extracted with the RNeasy kit and roughly 0.45 to 1 ug was reverse transcribed using random hexamers. TCR beta CDR3 regions were amplified with the immunoSEQ multiplex PCR assay covering 54 Vbeta and 13 Jbeta segments. PCR amplification bias was corrected by using a synthetic template baseline for primer optimization and computational correction. The paper's data handling went like this. Reads were assigned to V, D and J genes according to IMGT and analyzed in immunoSEQ Analyzer, with only productive sequences retained. Clonality was computed as one minus Shannon entropy normalized by log2 of the number of productive unique sequences. For each patient and control, public and private clones were evaluated among the 100 most prevalent clones. Clones were defined as Susac-specific when absent from the healthy and MS cohorts, from over a thousand published viral clones and from other ImmuneACCESS disease sequences. TCRdb reprocessing: public reads trimmed at Q25 with fastp, clones called with MiXCR, in-frame beta chains kept. Every entry covers one CDR3 protein and lists the most common genes and DNA from its rows. These V and J calls derive from TCRdb rather than the authors' analysis. This sample comprises 100,000 to 150,000 distinct CDR3 sequences, 85% to 95% of them detected only once. Roughly 0.29% of the sample is taken by the ten largest.

Points on this clonotype: What this receptor recognizes is not known. Per-nucleotide qualities are absent, and no much larger clonotype sits a single base away.

Trimming takes 3 bases from V and 6 bases from J, and the germline ends sit 9 bases apart. In the germline V gene (reference sequence), CDR1 corresponds to PRHDT and CDR2 to FYEKMQ. The CDR3 measures 14 amino acids from cysteine to phenylalanine. The kept DNA is CDR3 alone, 42 bases in frame from the first base. What the authors observed across the whole study: The number of individuals in the TCR sequencing and HLA analysis was recognized as being relatively small. Susac syndrome CD8+ repertoires showed clonal expansion, highest in CD8+ TEMRA cells and greater in clinically active than remitting patients. Looking at Susac-specific public clones, the researchers identified some 15 in the total CD8+ repertoire and 4 or 5 in the CD8+ TEMRA repertoire.

The material sequenced was CD8+ T cells from PBMCs. Recombination linked TRBV13 to TRBJ1-6; no D gene can be assigned with confidence. This receptor was identified in a human donor with Susac syndrome. The CDR3 reads as follows: CASSLSPLNSPLHF. The DNA sequence reads TGTGCCAGCAGCTTGTCCCCCCTTAATTCACCCCTCCACTTT.